Shown below are 18 T cell receptor beta chains from a single sample sequenced in a study of shared clonotypes between healthy human individuals. Produced via immunoSEQ multiplex PCR; TCRdb's table is partial and in-frame only. The sample has more than 400,000 clones, less than 96% seen once. Sample: naive CD4+ T cells sorted from blood. Noted subset: CD45RA+ positively selected. The receptors here all came from a woman aged 25 to 39 in good health.

The gene calls are TRBV25-1 and TRBJ1-6; tentative D call: TRBD1 (6 bases). CDR1 is MGHDK and CDR2 is SYGVNS in the germline V gene. V was clipped by 5 bases and J by 2 bases, with 13 bases between them. This CDR3 is built from 16 residues. The CDR3 DNA sequence: TGTGCCAGCAGTTTTGGGGCAGGGGCCTATAATTCACCCCTCCACTTT. Amino acids: CASSFGAGAYNSPLHF.

This clone has just a few counts. This chain uses TRBV30 with TRBJ1-5; D perhaps matches TRBD1 (5 bases). The CDR3 totals 14 residues. Trimming removed 3 bases from V and 1 base from J, with 10 bases in between. The germline V gene encodes CDR1 GTSNPN and CDR2 SVGIG (reference sequence). The CDR3, as DNA: TGTGCCTGGAGGGACAAGGGGAGCAATCAGCCCCAGCATTTT. Translated: CAWRDKGSNQPQHF.

The chain uses TRBV5-1 and TRBJ2-3, with D possibly TRBD1 on 6 matching bases. The CDR3 has 16 amino acids. V lost 0 bases, J lost 2 bases, and 13 bases lay in between. Germline V gene data show CDR1 as SGHRS and CDR2 as YFSETQ. DNA for the CDR3: TGCGCCAGCAGCTTGGCCGGGACACAGACCACAGATACGCAGTATTTT. This gives the protein CASSLAGTQTTDTQYF.

The V call is TRBV30, the J call TRBJ2-1; possible D gene TRBD1, 6 bases. The V gene's germline CDR1 is GTSNPN and CDR2 SVGIG (reference sequence). This CDR3 comprises 14 residues. The V gene lost 3 bases and the J gene lost 9 bases, with 18 bases spanning the gap. The CDR3 is CAWRGTIAGGEQFF. The CDR3 nucleotides are TGTGCCTGGAGGGGGACAATAGCTGGTGGTGAGCAGTTCTTC.

The chain links TRBV6-5 to TRBJ2-1; D is undetermined. Deletions cut 4 bases from V and 4 bases from J, with 5 bases between. The CDR3 contains 12 residues. Germline V lookup: CDR1 MNHEY, CDR2 SVGAGI. CDR3 residues: CASSWNYNEQFF. The CDR3 nucleotides are TGTGCCAGCAGTTGGAATTACAATGAGCAGTTCTTC.

The rearrangement joins TRBV4-1 to TRBJ1-5; the match to TRBD1 covers 8 bases. Looked up from germline, CDR1 is MGHRA and CDR2 is YSYEKL. The junction had 9 bases not matched to a gene; V was cut back by 5 bases and J by 3 bases. The CDR3 totals 16 residues. DNA of the CDR3: TGCGCCAGCAGCGTCCAGGGGGCTGGCTACAATCAGCCCCAGCATTTT. Translating it yields CASSVQGAGYNQPQHF.

V is TRBV11-2 and J is TRBJ2-6; D is unresolved. V gave up 3 bases and J gave up 0 bases, with 3 bases separating them. The CDR3 has 14 amino acids. Germline V gene data show CDR1 as SGHAT and CDR2 as FQNNGV. In DNA form, the CDR3 reads TGTGCCAGCAGCTTCGCCTCTGGGGCCAACGTCCTGACTTTC. Protein: CASSFASGANVLTF.

Only one count was recorded for this clone. The CDR3 region has the DNA TGTGCCAGCAGTGAAGGACAGCGCCTGAATGAAAAACTGTTTTTT. Translating it yields CASSEGQRLNEKLFF. This chain joins TRBV6-1 and TRBJ1-4; D may be TRBD1 (5 bases). CDR1 and CDR2 from the germline V gene are MNHNS and SASEGT. V was shortened by 1 base and J by 5 bases, with 11 bases between the two germline ends. This CDR3 contains 15 residues.

The chain carries TRBV2 and TRBJ2-1; D is tentatively TRBD1 or TRBD2 (5 bases each). This CDR3 spans 12 amino acids. The V end was cut by 5 bases, the J end by 10 bases, with 12 bases between. Germline loops: CDR1 SNHLY, CDR2 FYNNEI. The CDR3 bases are TGTGCCAGCAGTTACCTTAGGGACGAGCAGTTCTTC. Its translation is CASSYLRDEQFF.

The genes are TRBV6-5 and TRBJ2-7; a weak D match, TRBD1 (5 bases). V was shortened by 1 base and J by 0 bases, with 10 bases between the two germline ends. Per germline, CDR1 MNHEY and CDR2 SVGAGI. The length of the CDR3 is 15 residues. The CDR3 nucleotides are TGTGCCAGCAGTTACTTAGGGGAAAGCTCCTACGAGCAGTACTTC. The encoded protein is CASSYLGESSYEQYF.

The chain joins TRBV14 to TRBJ2-2; the D is unclear. This CDR3 comprises 12 residues. Germline-derived CDR1 and CDR2 are SGHDN and FVKESK. Trimming removed 4 bases at V and 13 bases at J, with 13 bases between. CDR3 loop: CASSRIGEVLFF. The CDR3 bases are TGTGCCAGCAGCCGAATCGGAGAGGTGCTGTTTTTT.

The genes are TRBV5-6 and TRBJ2-5, with D possibly being TRBD1 (7 bases). CDR1 is SGHDT and CDR2 is YYEEEE in the germline V gene. The CDR3 is made up of 14 amino acids. V shed 4 bases and J shed 5 bases, with 15 bases lying between them. The CDR3 bases are TGTGCCAGCAGCCCGGGAGTAGGGGGCGAGACCCAGTACTTC. Translated: CASSPGVGGETQYF.

The chain combines TRBV18 with TRBJ1-4; no reliable D call. The CDR3 has 15 residues. Per germline, CDR1 KGHSH and CDR2 LQKENI. Trimming left V 1 base short and J 0 bases short, with 6 bases between. The CDR3: CASSPRSATNEKLFF. CDR3 nucleotides: TGTGCCAGCTCACCACGCTCGGCAACTAATGAAAAACTGTTTTTT. The entire variable domain, with the rest obtained from reference TRBV18 and TRBJ1-4, is as follows: NAGVMQNPRHLVRRRGQEARLRCSPMKGHSHVYWYRQLPEEGLKFMVYLQKENIIDESGMPKERFSAEFPKEGPSILRIQQVVRGDSAAYFCASSPRSATNEKLFFGSGTQLSVL.

The V call is TRBV12-5, the J call TRBJ1-1; D is perhaps TRBD1 (6 bases). CDR1 and CDR2 from the germline V gene are LGHNT and FRNRAP. V was pared by 3 bases and J by 1 base, with 15 bases between. This CDR3 comprises 16 residues. The CDR3 DNA sequence: TGTGCTAGTGGTTTACCCGGACAGAGGGGGAACACTGAAGCTTTCTTT. This translates into CASGLPGQRGNTEAFF.

In its sample, this clone was seen once. This rearrangement joins TRBV5-6 to TRBJ1-5, with TRBD1 matching over 9 bases. J lost 6 bases, V lost 6 bases, and 7 bases had no gene match. The CDR3 runs to 14 residues. CDR1 and CDR2 from the germline V gene are SGHDT and YYEEEE. The CDR3 here is CASTKDRGGQPQHF. The DNA for the CDR3 is TGTGCCAGCACCAAAGACAGGGGGGGTCAGCCCCAGCATTTT.

This clone appeared a single time. This chain joins TRBV7-8 and TRBJ2-5; tentative D call: TRBD1 (6 bases). The closer fit of TRBJ2-7 to the DNA end suggests the J call may be wrong. The CDR3 consists of 15 residues. Germline CDR1 SGHVS, CDR2 FQNEAQ. The CDR3 DNA reads as TGTGCCAGCAGCTTAGTCCCAGGGGCCTCCTACGAGCAGTACTTC. It specifies CASSLVPGASYEQYF.

Comment on this clone: Germline is not matched at one junction end, which may reflect a read error. This chain uses TRBV2 with TRBJ2-1; 7 bases fit TRBD2. Germline assignment: CDR1 SNHLY and CDR2 FYNNEI. This CDR3 contains 11 residues. CDR3 amino acids: CASGIGGRGVF. The CDR3 DNA reads as TGTGCCAGCGGCATCGGGGGGAGGGGAGTCTTC.

This clone was seen only once. J is TRBJ2-7 and V is TRBV5-1; 10 nucleotides align to TRBD2. Germline CDR1 SGHRS, CDR2 YFSETQ. The CDR3 is made up of 14 amino acids. Trimming at V came to 4 bases and at J to 4 bases, leaving 5 bases not matched to a gene. CDR3 sequence (DNA): TGCGCCAGCAGCCCTAGCGGGAGATGGTACGAGCAGTACTTC. Translated, it gives CASSPSGRWYEQYF.